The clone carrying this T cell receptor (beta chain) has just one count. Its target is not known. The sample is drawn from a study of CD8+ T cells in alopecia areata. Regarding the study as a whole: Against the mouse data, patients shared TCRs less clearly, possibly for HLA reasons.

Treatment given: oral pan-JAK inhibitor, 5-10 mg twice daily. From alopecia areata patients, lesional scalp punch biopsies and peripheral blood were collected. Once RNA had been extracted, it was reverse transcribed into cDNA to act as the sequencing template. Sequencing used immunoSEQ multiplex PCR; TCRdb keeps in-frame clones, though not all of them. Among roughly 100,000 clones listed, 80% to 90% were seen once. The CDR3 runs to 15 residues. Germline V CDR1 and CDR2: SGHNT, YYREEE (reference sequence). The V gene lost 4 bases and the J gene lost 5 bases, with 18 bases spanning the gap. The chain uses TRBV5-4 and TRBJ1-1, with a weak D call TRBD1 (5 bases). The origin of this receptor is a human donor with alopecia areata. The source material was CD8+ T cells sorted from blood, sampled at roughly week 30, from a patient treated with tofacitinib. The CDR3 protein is CASSRGQFELTEAFF. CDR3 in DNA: TGTGCCAGCAGCCGAGGACAATTTGAGCTAACTGAAGCTTTCTTT.